This record looks at one T cell receptor (beta chain) sequence and its context. The antigen remains unidentified. V dropped 0 bases and J dropped 4; count of bases not matched to a gene: 1. The CDR3 is 14 residues long. In germline, CDR1 is SGHDT, CDR2 YYEEEE. This entry comes from a study of OX40 agonist ivuxolimab in advanced cancers. Study-wide findings and caveats: CD8+ T cells (on average) carried more expanded clones than CD4+ T cells.

Here immunoSEQ multiplex PCR was the method, and the copy in TCRdb shows in-frame clones only, minus some. The repertoire consists of about 61,000 clones, with roughly nine tenths occurring once and the leading ten covering approximately 19%. Sequencing was performed on CD4+ or CD8+ T cells sorted from blood, taken in a trial of the OX40 agonist ivuxolimab. The receptor's source is an adult with an advanced solid tumor such as melanoma, head and neck, liver or kidney cancer. The chain has TRBV5-6 and TRBJ1-1; 9 bases fit TRBD1. The CDR3 loop reads CASSLGQGVTEAFF. The CDR3 DNA reads as TGTGCCAGCAGCTTGGGACAGGGGGTCACTGAAGCTTTCTTT.